This TCR beta chain is from a study of T cell responses to AZD1222 COVID-19 vaccine. In its sample, this clone was seen a few times. Its antigen remains unknown. The sample contains more than one DNA sequence encoding this CDR3. Findings and limits, study-wide: Spike-specific TCR repertoires showed rising breadth and depth after two AZD1222 doses.

This CDR3 has 13 residues. V was cut by 4 bases and J by 3 bases, with 9 bases left in between. The germline V gene encodes CDR1 LNHDA and CDR2 SQIVND (reference sequence). Repertoires were generated with immunoSEQ multiplex PCR, while TCRdb's copy carries only in-frame clones and drops some. The sample consists of 100,000 to 150,000 clones, roughly 86% of them appearing once. The sequenced sample was peripheral blood, obtained on day 0 of AZD1222 vaccination. The sequence was obtained from an adult in good health. The rearrangement uses TRBV19 and TRBJ1-1; D is possibly TRBD1 (5 bases). CDR3 protein: CASSNRDDTEAFF. CDR3 nucleotide sequence: TGTGCCAGTAGTAACCGGGACGACACTGAAGCTTTCTTT.